The rows below give T cell receptor beta chains drawn from one sample of a study of T cells in Graves' hyperthyroidism and ophthalmopathy. Each CDR3 protein is one row after TCRdb ran MiXCR on the multiplex PCR reads. The table shows some 600,000 distinct CDR3 sequences, with more than 11% occurring only once. Sequenced input: blood. The receptors originated from a woman aged 30 to 39 with Graves' hyperthyroidism that later progressed to Graves' ophthalmopathy. Each CDR3 is given with its conserved first and last residue. Only some rows state a clone size, as once, few, many or a class for expanded clones.

V gene,J gene,clone size,CDR3 protein
TRBV6-1,TRBJ1-1,many,CASSRQHGGNTEAFF
TRBV6-2/TRBV6-3,TRBJ2-7,many,CASRRGHDSYEQYF
TRBV3-1,TRBJ1-5,.,CASSQGDRGRQPQHF
TRBV6-5,TRBJ1-1,few,CASSYRVGGPNTEAFF
TRBV11-2,TRBJ2-3,many,CASSLERPKAVGTDTQYF
TRBV6-1,TRBJ2-7,few,CASSESGFRRSYEQYF
TRBV7-9,TRBJ2-1,many,CASSRPAGGPYNEQFF
TRBV27,TRBJ1-5,.,CASSYFAGNQPQHF
TRBV12-3/TRBV12-4,TRBJ2-5,once,CASSSFMTNQETQYF
TRBV27,TRBJ1-5,many,CASSPVDQPQHF
TRBV25-1,TRBJ1-5,once,CASSPSGTGDQPQHF